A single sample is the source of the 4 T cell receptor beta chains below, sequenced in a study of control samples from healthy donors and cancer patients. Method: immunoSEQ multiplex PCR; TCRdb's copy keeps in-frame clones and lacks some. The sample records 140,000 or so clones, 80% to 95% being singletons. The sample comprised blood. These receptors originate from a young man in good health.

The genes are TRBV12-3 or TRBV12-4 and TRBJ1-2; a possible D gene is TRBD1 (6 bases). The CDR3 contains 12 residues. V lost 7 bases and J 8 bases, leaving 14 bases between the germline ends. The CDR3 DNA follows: TGTGCCAGCACCCTACAGGGTTACGGCTACACCTTC. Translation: CASTLQGYGYTF.

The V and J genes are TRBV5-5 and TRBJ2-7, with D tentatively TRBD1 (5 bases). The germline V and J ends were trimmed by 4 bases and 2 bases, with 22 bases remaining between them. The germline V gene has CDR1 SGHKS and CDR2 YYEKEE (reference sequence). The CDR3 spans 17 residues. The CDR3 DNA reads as TGTGCCAGCAGCATCAACCCCGGCCCCAAAGGGGCCTACGAGCAGTACTTC. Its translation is CASSINPGPKGAYEQYF. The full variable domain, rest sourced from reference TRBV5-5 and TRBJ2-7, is DAGVTQSPTHLIKTRGQQVTLRCSPISGHKSVSWYQQVLGQGPQFIFQYYEKEERGRGNFPDRFSARQFPNYSSELNVNALLLGDSALYLCASSINPGPKGAYEQYFGPGTRLTVT.

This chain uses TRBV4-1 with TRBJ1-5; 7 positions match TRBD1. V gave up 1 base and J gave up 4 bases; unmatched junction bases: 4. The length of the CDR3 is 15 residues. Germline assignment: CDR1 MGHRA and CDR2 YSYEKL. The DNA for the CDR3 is TGCGCCAGCAGCCAAGTATCAGGGGGAAATCAGCCCCAGCATTTT. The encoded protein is CASSQVSGGNQPQHF.

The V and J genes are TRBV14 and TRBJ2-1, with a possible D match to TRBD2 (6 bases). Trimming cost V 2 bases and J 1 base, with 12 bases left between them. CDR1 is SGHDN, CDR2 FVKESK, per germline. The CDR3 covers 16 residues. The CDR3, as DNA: TGTGCCAGCAGCCAACCGGGGGTTCTATCCTACAATGAGCAGTTCTTC. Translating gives CASSQPGVLSYNEQFF.